These T cell receptor beta chains were read from a single sample in a study of blood T cells in healthy people across ages. One entry per CDR3 protein, called by TCRdb with MiXCR from the 5' RACE reads. The table lists more than 550,000 distinct CDR3 sequences, around a fifth of them singletons. Material for sequencing was blood. Receptors were obtained from a man aged 65 to 79 in good health. Both conserved end residues are part of each CDR3. D genes are given only for firm matches. A row's size may be missing; if present it is once, few, many or a size class.

abundance,d_gene,v_gene,j_gene,CDR3nt,CDR3aa
few,-,TRBV5-1,TRBJ2-5,TGCGCCAGCAGCTTGGGCGGCAGCTCCCAAGAGACCCAGTACTTC,CASSLGGSSQETQYF
-,-,TRBV5-5,TRBJ1-2,TGTGCCAGCAGCTTGGGGGGCCGCGTGGGCTATGGCTACACCTTC,CASSLGGRVGYGYTF
-,TRBD2,TRBV6-6,TRBJ2-5,TGTGCCAGCAGCAACACCGGGGGGGAAGAGACCCAGTACTTC,CASSNTGGEETQYF
few,-,TRBV20-1,TRBJ1-5,TGCAGTGCTAGAGATTGGACCCAGCCCCAGCATTTT,CSARDWTQPQHF
few,TRBD1,TRBV12-3/TRBV12-4,TRBJ1-1,TGTGCCAGCAGTCAGCACAGGGGGAACACTGAAGCTTTCTTT,CASSQHRGNTEAFF
few,-,TRBV7-9,TRBJ2-5,TGTGCCAGCAGCTTCGGACGGGGTAATCAAGAGACCCAGTACTTC,CASSFGRGNQETQYF
few,TRBD1,TRBV20-1,TRBJ2-3,TGCAGTGCTATAGTGAACAGGGGGCGGACAGATACGCAGTATTTT,CSAIVNRGRTDTQYF
few,-,TRBV20-1,TRBJ2-3,TGCAGTGCTCCACACGGGGGATTGGATACGCAGTATTTT,CSAPHGGLDTQYF
-,-,TRBV29-1,TRBJ2-7,TGCAGCGGGGAGAGGGACTACGAGCAGTACTTC,CSGERDYEQYF
-,-,TRBV9,TRBJ2-5,TGTGCCAGCAGCCCGAAGGGGACACTGCTACAAGAGACCCAGTACTTC,CASSPKGTLLQETQYF
-,-,TRBV3-1,TRBJ2-3,TGTGCCAGCAGCCAAGGGGAACCGGGGCCAAGCACAGATACGCAGTATTTT,CASSQGEPGPSTDTQYF
few,TRBD1,TRBV20-1,TRBJ1-5,TGCAGTGCTAGGTTTCCAGGGGGCCATCGGCCCCAGCATTTT,CSARFPGGHRPQHF
few,-,TRBV7-2,TRBJ1-5,TGTGCCAGCAGCTCCGGGACACTTAGCAATCAGCCCCAGCATTTT,CASSSGTLSNQPQHF
-,-,TRBV10-3,TRBJ1-1,TGTGCCATCAGTGAGTCGGACGACGGCACTGAAGCTTTCTTT,CAISESDDGTEAFF
-,-,TRBV5-6,TRBJ2-7,TGTGCCACCAAAAGGGGACACAACTACGAGCAGTACTTC,CATKRGHNYEQYF
-,TRBD1,TRBV20-1,TRBJ1-6,TGCAGTGCAGAGCGTGATGGGACAGGGGTTTCACCCCTCCACTTT,CSAERDGTGVSPLHF
-,-,TRBV30,TRBJ1-2,TGTGCCTGGAGTGTGAGGGGATATAACTATGGCTACACCTTC,CAWSVRGYNYGYTF
-,-,TRBV5-6,TRBJ1-1,TGTGCCAGCAGCTTGGAAGGACGGCTTGAAGCTCTCTTT,CASSLEGRLEALF
many,-,TRBV5-1,TRBJ1-1,TGCGCCAGCAGCTTGTGGGAGTTGGGGATGAACACTGAAGCTTTCTTT,CASSLWELGMNTEAFF
many,TRBD1,TRBV18,TRBJ2-5,TGTGCCAGCTCAAAGGGACAGAAAGAGACCCAGTACTTC,CASSKGQKETQYF
-,TRBD2,TRBV6-2/TRBV6-3,TRBJ2-1,TGTGCCAGCAGACAAAACCGAGGGACTAGCGTCGAGCAGTTCTTC,CASRQNRGTSVEQFF
few,-,TRBV7-8,TRBJ2-7,TGTGCCAGCAGCTTACTAGCCCCCCCCTCCTACGAGCAGTACTTC,CASSLLAPPSYEQYF
-,-,TRBV12-3/TRBV12-4,TRBJ1-5,TGTGCCAGCAGCTTGCCGAATCGGCCCCAGCATTTT,CASSLPNRPQHF
-,TRBD2,TRBV15,TRBJ2-1,TGTGCCACCAGCAGGGAAAGCGGGGGGGCTTTCAATGAGCAGTTCTTC,CATSRESGGAFNEQFF
-,-,TRBV7-2,TRBJ2-7,TGTGCCAGCAGCGAGACAGGATTATTGGCCTACGAGCAGTACTTC,CASSETGLLAYEQYF
-,TRBD1,TRBV28,TRBJ1-2,TGTGCCAGCAGTTCCGGACAGGGAATGAGTAGCTACACCTTC,CASSSGQGMSSYTF
few,-,TRBV19,TRBJ2-5,TGTGCCAGTAGTATGCCGGCGGGCCCCAAGACCCAGTACTTC,CASSMPAGPKTQYF
many,-,TRBV5-1,TRBJ1-2,TGCGCCAGCAGCTTGGCCGTGACCGTTGATGACTACACCTTC,CASSLAVTVDDYTF
-,-,TRBV28,TRBJ2-2,TGTGCCAGCAGTTCCCCGGGACACATGAACACCGGGGAGCTGTTTTTT,CASSSPGHMNTGELFF
-,-,TRBV24-1,TRBJ2-5,TGTGCCACCCGGCAAACCCAGTACTTC,CATRQTQYF
-,-,TRBV5-1,TRBJ2-3,TGCGCCAGCAGCTTGAGAAACACTTTAAGCACAGATACGCAGTATTTT,CASSLRNTLSTDTQYF
-,TRBD2,TRBV7-2,TRBJ2-3,TGTGCCAGCAGCTCTAGCGGGTACCCGACAGATACGCAGTATTTT,CASSSSGYPTDTQYF
few,-,TRBV18,TRBJ1-5,TGTGCCAGCTCCCCGGGACGGGACGATCAGCCCCAGCATTTT,CASSPGRDDQPQHF
few,-,TRBV5-1,TRBJ2-3,TGCGCCAGCAGCCAACACAGGGCCACAGATACGCAGTATTTT,CASSQHRATDTQYF
few,-,TRBV27,TRBJ1-4,TGTGCCACCCAACGTAAGGGCGGTGAAAAACTGTTTTTT,CATQRKGGEKLFF
-,TRBD1,TRBV6-5,TRBJ2-5,TGTGCCAGCAGTTACGACAGGGTAGAGACCCAGTACTTC,CASSYDRVETQYF
-,TRBD2,TRBV7-9,TRBJ2-5,TGTGCCAGCAGCCCGGGGACTAGCGGTGGCTTGGGAGAGACCCAGTACTTC,CASSPGTSGGLGETQYF
-,-,TRBV29-1,TRBJ2-1,TGCAGCGGGCAGGGACATGAGCAGTTCTTC,CSGQGHEQFF
-,TRBD2,TRBV19,TRBJ2-5,TGTGCCAGTAGTATTCAGCGGGGGAGGCAAGAGACCCAGTACTTC,CASSIQRGRQETQYF
many,-,TRBV21-1,TRBJ1-4,TGTGCCAGCAGCAAAGGACAGGCAACTAATGAAAAACTGTTTTTT,CASSKGQATNEKLFF
few,TRBD2,TRBV7-2,TRBJ2-3,TGTGCCAGCAGCTTATGGGGTAGCGGGGGCACAGATACGCAGTATTTT,CASSLWGSGGTDTQYF
-,-,TRBV12-3/TRBV12-4,TRBJ2-7,TGTGCCAGCAGAGGGCTCGGGGTTAATGAGCAGTACTTC,CASRGLGVNEQYF
few,-,TRBV7-3,TRBJ2-2,TGTGCCAGCAGCTTAGGACCCCCGTACGGGGAGCTGTTTTTT,CASSLGPPYGELFF
few,-,TRBV6-1,TRBJ1-1,TGTGCCAGCAGTGAAGCGCTTCTCTCTTTT,CASSEALLSF
few,-,TRBV20-1,TRBJ1-1,TGCAGTGCTAGATGGCCCGTGGATGGCCGGGAGGCTTTCTTT,CSARWPVDGREAFF
-,TRBD2,TRBV7-2,TRBJ2-7,TGTGCCAGCAGCTTAGAGGCGGGGCGGGGGAACCGCTACGAGCAGTACTTC,CASSLEAGRGNRYEQYF
few,-,TRBV6-1,TRBJ1-2,TGTGCCAGCAGTGATCGACGGAGTGGCTACACCTTC,CASSDRRSGYTF
-,TRBD1,TRBV14,TRBJ1-2,TGTGCCAGCAGCCAAGGGGGACAGCTTTATCCCTTTAACTATGGCTACACCTTC,CASSQGGQLYPFNYGYTF
once,-,TRBV20-1,TRBJ1-2,TGCAGTGCTAAGGACCCGCTTGCCCCACTTGGCTACACCTTC,CSAKDPLAPLGYTF
many,-,TRBV11-3,TRBJ1-2,TGTGCCAGCAGCTTCGGACAGCGCCCATATGGCTACACCTTC,CASSFGQRPYGYTF
-,-,TRBV5-1,TRBJ1-2,TGCGCCAGCAGCTTGTCGGGGGGCAGATATAACTATGGCTACACCTTC,CASSLSGGRYNYGYTF
-,TRBD1,TRBV29-1,TRBJ2-1,TGCAGCGTTACCGCGTGGACAGGGAAAAATGAGCAGTTCTTC,CSVTAWTGKNEQFF
-,TRBD2,TRBV2,TRBJ2-1,TGTGCCAGTTCAGCGGGAGCCCGATACAATGAGCAGTTCTTC,CASSAGARYNEQFF
few,-,TRBV7-9,TRBJ2-7,TGTGCCAGCAGTGAACAGGGAAACAAGCAGTACTTC,CASSEQGNKQYF
-,-,TRBV12-3/TRBV12-4,TRBJ1-6,TGTGCCAGCACGACAGGCGGATCCTCACCCCTCCACTTT,CASTTGGSSPLHF
-,-,TRBV6-5,TRBJ1-2,TGTGCCAGCAGGGAGGACAGTGTCTATGGCTACACCTTC,CASREDSVYGYTF